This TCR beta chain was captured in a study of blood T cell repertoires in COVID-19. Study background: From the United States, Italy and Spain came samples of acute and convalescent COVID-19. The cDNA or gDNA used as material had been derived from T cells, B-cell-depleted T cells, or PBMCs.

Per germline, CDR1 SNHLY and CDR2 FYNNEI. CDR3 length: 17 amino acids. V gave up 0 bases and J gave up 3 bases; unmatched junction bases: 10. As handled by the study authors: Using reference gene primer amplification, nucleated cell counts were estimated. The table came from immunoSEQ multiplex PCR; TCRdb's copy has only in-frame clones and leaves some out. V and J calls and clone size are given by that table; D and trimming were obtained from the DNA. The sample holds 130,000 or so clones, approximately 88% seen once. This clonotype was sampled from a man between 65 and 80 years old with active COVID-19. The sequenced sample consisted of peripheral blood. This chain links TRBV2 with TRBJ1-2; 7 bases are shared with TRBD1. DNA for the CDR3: TGTGCCAGCAGTGAAGCAGGGGGCGGTCTTGGTTACTATGGCTACACCTTC. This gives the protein CASSEAGGGLGYYGYTF.